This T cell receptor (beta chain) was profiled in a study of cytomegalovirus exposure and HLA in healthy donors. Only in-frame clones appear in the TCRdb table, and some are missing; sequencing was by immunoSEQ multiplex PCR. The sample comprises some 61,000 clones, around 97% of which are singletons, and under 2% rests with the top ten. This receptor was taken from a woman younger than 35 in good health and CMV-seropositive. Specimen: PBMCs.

The CDR3 coding sequence is TGTGCCAGCAGCTTAGTCCGGGGAGGCCCTGGAAACACCATATATTTT. Its protein product is CASSLVRGGPGNTIYF. V and J are TRBV11-2 and TRBJ1-3; D gene ambiguous. This CDR3 has 16 amino acids. The germline CDR1 and CDR2 sequences are SGHAT and FQNNGV. Between the trimmed V and J ends, which lost 1 base and 2 bases, there was a span of 12 bases.